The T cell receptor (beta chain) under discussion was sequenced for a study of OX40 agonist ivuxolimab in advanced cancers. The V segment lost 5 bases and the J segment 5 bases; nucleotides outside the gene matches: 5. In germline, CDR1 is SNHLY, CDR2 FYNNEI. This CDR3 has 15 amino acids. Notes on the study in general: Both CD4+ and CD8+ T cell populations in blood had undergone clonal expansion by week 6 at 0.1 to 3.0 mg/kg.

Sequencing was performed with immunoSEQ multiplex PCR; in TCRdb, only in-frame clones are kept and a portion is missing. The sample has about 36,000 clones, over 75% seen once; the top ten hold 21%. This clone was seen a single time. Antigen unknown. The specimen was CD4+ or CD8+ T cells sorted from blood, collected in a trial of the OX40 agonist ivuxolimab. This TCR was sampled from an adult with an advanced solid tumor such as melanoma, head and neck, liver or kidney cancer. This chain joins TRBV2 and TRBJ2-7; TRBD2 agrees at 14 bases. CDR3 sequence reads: CASSQTSGRAHEQYF. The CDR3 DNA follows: TGTGCCAGCAGTCAGACTAGCGGGAGGGCCCACGAGCAGTACTTC.